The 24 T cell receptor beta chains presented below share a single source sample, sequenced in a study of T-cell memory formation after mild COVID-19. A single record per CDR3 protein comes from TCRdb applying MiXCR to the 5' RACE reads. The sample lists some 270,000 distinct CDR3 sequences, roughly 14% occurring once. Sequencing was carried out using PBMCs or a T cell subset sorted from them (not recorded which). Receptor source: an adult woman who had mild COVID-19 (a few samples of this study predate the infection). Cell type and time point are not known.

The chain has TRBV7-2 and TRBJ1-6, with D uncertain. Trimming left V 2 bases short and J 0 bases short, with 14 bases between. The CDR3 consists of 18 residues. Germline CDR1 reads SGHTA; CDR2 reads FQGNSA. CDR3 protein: CASSLRESGPSYNSPLHF. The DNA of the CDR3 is TGTGCCAGCAGCTTAAGAGAATCAGGCCCCTCCTATAATTCACCCCTCCACTTT. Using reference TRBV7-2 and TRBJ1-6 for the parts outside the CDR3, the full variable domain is GAGVSQSPSNKVTEKGKDVELRCDPISGHTALYWYRQSLGQGLEFLIYFQGNSAPDKSGLPSDRFSAERTGGSVSTLTIQRTQQEDSAVYLCASSLRESGPSYNSPLHFGNGTRLTVT.

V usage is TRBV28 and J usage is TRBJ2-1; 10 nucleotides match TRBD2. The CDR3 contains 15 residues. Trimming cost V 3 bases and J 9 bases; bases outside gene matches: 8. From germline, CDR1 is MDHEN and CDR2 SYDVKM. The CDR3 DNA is TGTGCCAGCAGTTTCCAGAGCGGGAGGGCCGGTGAGCAGTTCTTC. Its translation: CASSFQSGRAGEQFF. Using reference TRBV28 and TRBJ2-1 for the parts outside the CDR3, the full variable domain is DVKVTQSSRYLVKRTGEKVFLECVQDMDHENMFWYRQDPGLGLRLIYFSYDVKMKEKGDIPEGYSVSREKKERFSLILESASTNQTSMYLCASSFQSGRAGEQFFGPGTRLTVL.

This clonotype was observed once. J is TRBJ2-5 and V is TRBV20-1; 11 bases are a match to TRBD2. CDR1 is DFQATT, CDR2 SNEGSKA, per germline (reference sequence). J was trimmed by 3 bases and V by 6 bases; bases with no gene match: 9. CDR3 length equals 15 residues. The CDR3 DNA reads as TGCAGTGCCGGCGGGCTAGCGGGGGGTAAAGAGACCCAGTACTTC. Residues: CSAGGLAGGKETQYF.

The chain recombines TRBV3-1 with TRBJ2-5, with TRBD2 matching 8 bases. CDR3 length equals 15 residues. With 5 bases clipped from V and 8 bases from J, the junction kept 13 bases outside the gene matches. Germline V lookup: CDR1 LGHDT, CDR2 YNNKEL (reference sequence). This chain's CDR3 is CASSSPKVAGLTQYF. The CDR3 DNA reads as TGTGCCAGCAGCTCCCCGAAGGTAGCGGGGCTCACCCAGTACTTC.

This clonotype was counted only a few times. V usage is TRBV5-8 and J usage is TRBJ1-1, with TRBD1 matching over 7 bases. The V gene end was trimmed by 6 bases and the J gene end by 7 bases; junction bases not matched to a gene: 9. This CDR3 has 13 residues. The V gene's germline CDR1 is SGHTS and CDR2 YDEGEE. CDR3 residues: CASTRGTVFEAFF. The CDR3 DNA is TGTGCCAGCACCAGGGGGACAGTATTTGAAGCTTTCTTT.

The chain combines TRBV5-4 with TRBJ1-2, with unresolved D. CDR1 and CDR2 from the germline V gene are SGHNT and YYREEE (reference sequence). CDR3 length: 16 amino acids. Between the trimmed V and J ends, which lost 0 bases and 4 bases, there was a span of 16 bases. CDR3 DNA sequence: TGTGCCAGCAGCTTGGAAGGGTCTGCAGGCGCCTATGGCTACACCTTC. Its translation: CASSLEGSAGAYGYTF.

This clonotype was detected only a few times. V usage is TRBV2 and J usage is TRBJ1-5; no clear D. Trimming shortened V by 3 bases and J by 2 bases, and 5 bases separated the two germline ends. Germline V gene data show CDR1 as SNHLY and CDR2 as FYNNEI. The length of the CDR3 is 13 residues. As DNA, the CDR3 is TGTGCCAGCAGTGAGAGGGGCAATCAGCCCCAGCATTTT. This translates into CASSERGNQPQHF.

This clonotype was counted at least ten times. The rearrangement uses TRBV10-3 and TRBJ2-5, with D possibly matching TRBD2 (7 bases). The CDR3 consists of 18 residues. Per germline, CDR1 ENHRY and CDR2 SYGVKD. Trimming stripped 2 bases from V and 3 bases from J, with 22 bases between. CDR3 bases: TGTGCCATCAGTGAGCCGACCCAATGGGAGCGGGACAAAGAGACCCAGTACTTC. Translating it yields CAISEPTQWERDKETQYF.

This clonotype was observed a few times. CDR3 protein: CASSSDQGGEAFF. The CDR3, as DNA: TGCGCCAGCAGCTCCGACCAGGGGGGTGAAGCTTTCTTT. The J gene is TRBJ1-1, the V gene TRBV5-1, with 7 bases that match TRBD1. CDR3 length: 13 residues. In germline, CDR1 is SGHRS, CDR2 YFSETQ. V was clipped by 3 bases and J by 7 bases; unmatched bases: 6.

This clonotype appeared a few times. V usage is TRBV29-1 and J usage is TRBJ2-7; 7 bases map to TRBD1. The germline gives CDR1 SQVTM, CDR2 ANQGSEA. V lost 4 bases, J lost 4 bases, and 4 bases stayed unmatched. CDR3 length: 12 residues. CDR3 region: CSVVRDRYEQYF. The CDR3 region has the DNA TGCAGCGTTGTGAGGGACAGATACGAGCAGTACTTC.

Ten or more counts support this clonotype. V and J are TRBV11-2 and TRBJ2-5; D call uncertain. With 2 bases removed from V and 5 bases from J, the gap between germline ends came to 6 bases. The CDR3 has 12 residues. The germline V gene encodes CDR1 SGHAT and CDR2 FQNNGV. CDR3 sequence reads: CASSLMGETQYF. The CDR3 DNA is TGTGCCAGCAGCTTAATGGGGGAGACCCAGTACTTC.

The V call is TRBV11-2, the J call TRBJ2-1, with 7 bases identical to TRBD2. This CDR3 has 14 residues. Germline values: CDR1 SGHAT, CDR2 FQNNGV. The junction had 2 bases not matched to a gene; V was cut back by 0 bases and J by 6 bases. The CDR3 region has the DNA TGTGCCAGCAGCTTAGAGCTAGCGGCCAATGAGCAGTTCTTC. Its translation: CASSLELAANEQFF.

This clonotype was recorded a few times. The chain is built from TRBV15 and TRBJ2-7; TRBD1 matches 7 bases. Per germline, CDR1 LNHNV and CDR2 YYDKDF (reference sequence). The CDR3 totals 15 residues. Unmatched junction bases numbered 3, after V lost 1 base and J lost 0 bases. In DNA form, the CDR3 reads TGTGCCACCAGCAGAGGGACAGGCGTCTCCTACGAGCAGTACTTC. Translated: CATSRGTGVSYEQYF. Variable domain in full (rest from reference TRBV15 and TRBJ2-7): DAMVIQNPRYQVTQFGKPVTLSCSQTLNHNVMYWYQQKSSQAPKLLFHYYDKDFNNEADTPDNFQSRRPNTSFCFLDIRSPGLGDTAMYLCATSRGTGVSYEQYFGPGTRLTVT.

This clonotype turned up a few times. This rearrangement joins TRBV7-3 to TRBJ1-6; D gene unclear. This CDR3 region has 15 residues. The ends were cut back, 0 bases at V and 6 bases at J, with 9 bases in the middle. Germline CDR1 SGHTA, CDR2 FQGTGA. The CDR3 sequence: CASSLTVGSNSPLHF. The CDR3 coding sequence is TGTGCCAGCAGCTTAACGGTGGGGTCTAATTCACCCCTCCACTTT.

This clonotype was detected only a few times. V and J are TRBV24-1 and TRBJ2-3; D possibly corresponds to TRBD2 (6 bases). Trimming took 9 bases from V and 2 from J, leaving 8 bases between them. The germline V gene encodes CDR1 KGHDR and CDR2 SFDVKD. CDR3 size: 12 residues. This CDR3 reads CATGTFTDTQYF. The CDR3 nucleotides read TGTGCCACCGGGACTTTCACAGATACGCAGTATTTT.

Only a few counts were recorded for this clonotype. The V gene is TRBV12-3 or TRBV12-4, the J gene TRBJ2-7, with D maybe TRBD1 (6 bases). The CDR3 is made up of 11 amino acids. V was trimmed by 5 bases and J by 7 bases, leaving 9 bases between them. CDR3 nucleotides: TGTGCCAGCAGTGACACAGGGGAGCAGTACTTC. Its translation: CASSDTGEQYF.

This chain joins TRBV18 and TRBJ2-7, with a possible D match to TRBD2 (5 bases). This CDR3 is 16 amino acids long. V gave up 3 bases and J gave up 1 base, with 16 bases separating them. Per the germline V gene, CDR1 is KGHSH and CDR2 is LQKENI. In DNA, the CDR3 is TGTGCCAGCTCACCCTGGGAAGGGAGAGGATCCTACGAGCAGTACTTC. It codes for CASSPWEGRGSYEQYF.

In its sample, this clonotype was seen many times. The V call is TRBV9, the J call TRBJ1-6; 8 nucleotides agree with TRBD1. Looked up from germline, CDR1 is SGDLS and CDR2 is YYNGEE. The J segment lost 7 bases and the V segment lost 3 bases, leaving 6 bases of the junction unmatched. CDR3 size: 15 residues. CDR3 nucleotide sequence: TGTGCCAGCAGCGAGTTGGACAGGGCCAATTCACCCCTCCACTTT. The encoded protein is CASSELDRANSPLHF.

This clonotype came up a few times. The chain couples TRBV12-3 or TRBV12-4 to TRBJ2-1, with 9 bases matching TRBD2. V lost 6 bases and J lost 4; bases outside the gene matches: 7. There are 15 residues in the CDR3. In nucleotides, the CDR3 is TGTGCCAGCAGGCCAAGCGGGAGGCCTTACAATGAGCAGTTCTTC. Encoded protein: CASRPSGRPYNEQFF.

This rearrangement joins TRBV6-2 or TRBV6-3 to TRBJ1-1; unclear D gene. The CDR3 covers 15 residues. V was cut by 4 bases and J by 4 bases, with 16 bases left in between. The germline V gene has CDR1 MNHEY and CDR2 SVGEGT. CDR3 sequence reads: CASSSRVMVGTEAFF. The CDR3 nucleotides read TGTGCCAGCAGTTCAAGGGTTATGGTTGGCACTGAAGCTTTCTTT.

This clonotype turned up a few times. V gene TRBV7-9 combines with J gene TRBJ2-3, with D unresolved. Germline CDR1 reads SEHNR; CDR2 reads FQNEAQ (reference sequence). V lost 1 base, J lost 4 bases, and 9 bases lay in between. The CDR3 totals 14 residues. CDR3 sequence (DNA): TGTGCCAGCAGCTTAGAAGGGAACGCAGATACGCAGTATTTT. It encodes CASSLEGNADTQYF. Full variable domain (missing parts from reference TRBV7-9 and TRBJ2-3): DTGVSQNPRHKITKRGQNVTFRCDPISEHNRLYWYRQTLGQGPEFLTYFQNEAQLEKSRLLSDRFSAERPKGSFSTLEIQRTEQGDSAMYLCASSLEGNADTQYFGPGTRLTVL.

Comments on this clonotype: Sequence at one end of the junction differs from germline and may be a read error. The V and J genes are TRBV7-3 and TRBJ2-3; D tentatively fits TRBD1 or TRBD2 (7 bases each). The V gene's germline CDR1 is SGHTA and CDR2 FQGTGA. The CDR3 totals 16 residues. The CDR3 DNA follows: TGTGCCATCAGCACGCAGGGGGGGCTCGCCACAGATACGCAGTATTTT. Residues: CAISTQGGLATDTQYF.

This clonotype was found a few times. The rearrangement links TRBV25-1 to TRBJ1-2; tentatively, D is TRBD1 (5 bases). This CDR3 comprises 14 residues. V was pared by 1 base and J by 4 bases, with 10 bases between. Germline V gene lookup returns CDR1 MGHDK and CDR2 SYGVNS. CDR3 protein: CASSELRGSYGYTF. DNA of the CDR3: TGTGCCAGCAGTGAATTGAGGGGATCCTATGGCTACACCTTC.

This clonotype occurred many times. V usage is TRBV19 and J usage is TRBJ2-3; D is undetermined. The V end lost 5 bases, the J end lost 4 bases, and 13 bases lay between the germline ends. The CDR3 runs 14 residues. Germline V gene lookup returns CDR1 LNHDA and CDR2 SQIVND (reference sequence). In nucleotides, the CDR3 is TGTGCCAGTAGTCCCAGCTCAGAGTCAGATACGCAGTATTTT. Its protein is CASSPSSESDTQYF.